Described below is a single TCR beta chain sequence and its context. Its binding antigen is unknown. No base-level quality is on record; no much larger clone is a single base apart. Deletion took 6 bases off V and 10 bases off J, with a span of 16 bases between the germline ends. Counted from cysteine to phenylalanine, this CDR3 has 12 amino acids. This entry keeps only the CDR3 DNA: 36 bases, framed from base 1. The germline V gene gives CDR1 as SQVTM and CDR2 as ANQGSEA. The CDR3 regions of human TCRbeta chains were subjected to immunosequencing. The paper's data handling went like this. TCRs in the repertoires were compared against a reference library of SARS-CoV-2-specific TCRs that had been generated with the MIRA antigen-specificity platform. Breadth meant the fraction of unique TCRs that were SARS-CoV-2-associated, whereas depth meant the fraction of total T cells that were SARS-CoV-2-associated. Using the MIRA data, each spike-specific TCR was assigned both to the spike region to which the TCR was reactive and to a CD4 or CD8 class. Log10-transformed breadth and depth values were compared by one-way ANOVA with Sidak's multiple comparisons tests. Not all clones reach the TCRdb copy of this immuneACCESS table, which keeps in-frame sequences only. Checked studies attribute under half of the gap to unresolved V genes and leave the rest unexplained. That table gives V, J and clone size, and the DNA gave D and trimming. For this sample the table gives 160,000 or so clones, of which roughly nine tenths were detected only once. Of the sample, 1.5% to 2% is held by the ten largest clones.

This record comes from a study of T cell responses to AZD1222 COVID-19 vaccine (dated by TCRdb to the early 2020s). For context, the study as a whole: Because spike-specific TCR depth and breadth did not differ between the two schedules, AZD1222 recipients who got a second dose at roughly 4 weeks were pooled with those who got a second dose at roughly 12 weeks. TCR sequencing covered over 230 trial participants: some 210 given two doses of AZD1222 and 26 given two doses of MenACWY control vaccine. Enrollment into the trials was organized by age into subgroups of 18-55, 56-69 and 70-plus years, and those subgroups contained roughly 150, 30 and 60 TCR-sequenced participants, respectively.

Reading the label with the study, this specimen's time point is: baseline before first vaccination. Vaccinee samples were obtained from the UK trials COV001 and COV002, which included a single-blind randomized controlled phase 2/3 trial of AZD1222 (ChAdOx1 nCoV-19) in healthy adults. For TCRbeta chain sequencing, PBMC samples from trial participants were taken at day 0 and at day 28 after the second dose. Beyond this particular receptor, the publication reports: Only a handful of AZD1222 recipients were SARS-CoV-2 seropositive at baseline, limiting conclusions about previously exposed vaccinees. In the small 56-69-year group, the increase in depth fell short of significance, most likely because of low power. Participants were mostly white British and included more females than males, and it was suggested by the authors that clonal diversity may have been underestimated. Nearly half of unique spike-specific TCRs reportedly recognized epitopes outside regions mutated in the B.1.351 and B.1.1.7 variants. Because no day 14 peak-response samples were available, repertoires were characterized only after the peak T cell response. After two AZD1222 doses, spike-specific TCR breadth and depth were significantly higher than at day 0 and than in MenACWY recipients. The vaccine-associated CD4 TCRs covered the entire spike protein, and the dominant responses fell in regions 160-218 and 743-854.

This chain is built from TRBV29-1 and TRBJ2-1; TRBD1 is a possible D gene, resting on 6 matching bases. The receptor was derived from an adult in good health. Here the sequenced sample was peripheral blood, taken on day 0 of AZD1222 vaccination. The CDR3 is CSVRDTRSEQFF. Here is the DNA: TGCAGCGTGAGGGACACTCGAAGCGAGCAGTTCTTC.